The rows below give T cell receptor beta chains drawn from one sample of a study of blood T cell repertoires in COVID-19. Sequencing was performed with immunoSEQ multiplex PCR; in TCRdb, only in-frame clones are kept and a portion is missing. The sample yields about 190,000 clones, roughly 88% seen once. The material sequenced was peripheral blood. Source of these receptors: a woman aged 40 to 49 who had recovered from COVID-19. Each CDR3 is given with its conserved first and last residue. The D gene is left open where the match is weak. Clone size is shown for a subset of rows, as once, few, many or a class of expanded clone.

size,V,D,J,DNA,CDR3
.,TRBV19,.,TRBJ1-2,TGTGCCAGCCGACAGCTTAACTATGGCTACACCTTC,CASRQLNYGYTF
.,TRBV25-1,.,TRBJ1-2,TGTGCCAGCAGTGATGAGGGAGCTAACTATGGCTACACCTTC,CASSDEGANYGYTF
.,TRBV20-1,.,TRBJ1-1,TGCAGTGCTCGGACTGACACTGAAGCTTTCTTT,CSARTDTEAFF
.,TRBV18,.,TRBJ2-3,TGTGCCAGCTCACCACCTAGAGCGGGTCCCATCACAGATACGCAGTATTTT,CASSPPRAGPITDTQYF
once,TRBV24-1,TRBD1,TRBJ1-2,TGTGCCACCAGTGACCTGGGGACAGTTGGCTACACCTTC,CATSDLGTVGYTF
.,TRBV2,TRBD1,TRBJ1-4,TGTGCCAGCAGAAGGGACAGGGCGGATGAAAAACTGTTTTTT,CASRRDRADEKLFF
.,TRBV30,TRBD2,TRBJ2-1,TGTGCCTGGAGTGGCACGTCGGGACTACCAAACAATGAGCAGTTCTTC,CAWSGTSGLPNNEQFF
.,TRBV9,TRBD2,TRBJ2-7,TGTGCCAGCAGCCCATCCGCGGTTTATGCGGGAGGTTCCTACGAGCAGTACTTC,CASSPSAVYAGGSYEQYF
.,TRBV18,.,TRBJ1-1,TGTGCCAGCTCACCACGGCAGGGTAAAACTGAAGCTTTCTTT,CASSPRQGKTEAFF
.,TRBV11-2,TRBD2,TRBJ2-7,TGTGCCAGCAGCTCGCGGACTAGCGGGACCTACGAGCAGTACTTC,CASSSRTSGTYEQYF
.,TRBV11-2,TRBD2,TRBJ2-3,TGTGCCAGCAGCTTCTGGGCGGGACTAGGCACAGATACGCAGTATTTT,CASSFWAGLGTDTQYF
.,TRBV25-1,.,TRBJ2-2,TGTGCCAGCAGCAACTCGGGTGGCACCGGGGAGCTGTTTTTT,CASSNSGGTGELFF
.,TRBV12-3/TRBV12-4,.,TRBJ2-7,TGTGCCAGCAGTTACGGGGGGCGGCAGTACTTC,CASSYGGRQYF
.,TRBV7-9,TRBD1,TRBJ1-6,TGTGCCAGCAGCCGGGACAGCCTTAATTCACCCCTCCACTTT,CASSRDSLNSPLHF
.,TRBV4-2,.,TRBJ1-2,TGTGCCAGCAGCCAGTCGGACAGCCTCTATGGCTACACCTTC,CASSQSDSLYGYTF
.,TRBV30,.,TRBJ2-1,TGTGCCTGGAGTGCAGGTGGATTGCAGTTCTTC,CAWSAGGLQFF
.,TRBV5-1,TRBD2,TRBJ2-5,TGCGCCAGCAGCGCGGTAAAGCGGGAGGGAGAGACCCAGTACTTC,CASSAVKREGETQYF
.,TRBV7-9,TRBD1,TRBJ1-4,TGTGCCAGCAGCTTAGCCTCCCGGACAGGGACGACTAATGAAAAACTGTTTTTT,CASSLASRTGTTNEKLFF
.,TRBV2,.,TRBJ1-2,TGTGCCAGCAGGATAACAGGGCCCAACTATGGCTACACCTTC,CASRITGPNYGYTF
.,TRBV27,.,TRBJ2-3,TGTGCCAGCAGCCGAACCAGGATCACAGATACGCAGTATTTT,CASSRTRITDTQYF
.,TRBV11-2,.,TRBJ2-7,TGTGCCAGCAGCTTAGGGGCGTTAGAGGGCGAGCAGTACTTC,CASSLGALEGEQYF
.,TRBV19,.,TRBJ1-5,TGTGCCAGTAGTATATCTCTAGATCAGCCCCAGCATTTT,CASSISLDQPQHF
.,TRBV5-8,TRBD1,TRBJ2-2,TGTGCCAGCAGCTTGGCCGGGACAGGTACCGGGGAGCTGTTTTTT,CASSLAGTGTGELFF
.,TRBV27,TRBD2,TRBJ2-5,TGTGCCAGCAGTCCAGGACTAGCGGTCCCGACCACGGCAAAAGAGACCCAGTACTTC,CASSPGLAVPTTAKETQYF
.,TRBV6-5,TRBD2,TRBJ2-3,TGTGCCAGCAGTTACTCGACTAGCGGGAGTATGGGTACGCAGTATTTT,CASSYSTSGSMGTQYF
.,TRBV11-2,.,TRBJ1-2,TGTGCCAGCAGCTTGGGGGCAGGTGCCTATGGCTACACCTTC,CASSLGAGAYGYTF
.,TRBV5-6,TRBD1,TRBJ2-1,TGTGCCAGCAGCTTGGGGGGACAGGGGTGGTTCAATGAGCAGTTCTTC,CASSLGGQGWFNEQFF
.,TRBV29-1,.,TRBJ2-3,TGCAGCGTTGGGTCATCAGGCACCACAGATACGCAGTATTTT,CSVGSSGTTDTQYF
.,TRBV3-1/TRBV3-2,TRBD2,TRBJ2-3,TGTGCCAGCAGCCAAGGAGCGGGAGGGCCAGATACGCAGTATTTT,CASSQGAGGPDTQYF
.,TRBV7-9,TRBD1,TRBJ1-5,TGTGCCAGCAGCTTAGTTGGAGGGGGCACGGGCAATCAGCCCCAGCATTTT,CASSLVGGGTGNQPQHF
.,TRBV10-3,.,TRBJ2-7,TGTGCCATCACCCCGGACGGGACCTACGAGCAGTACTTC,CAITPDGTYEQYF
.,TRBV12-3/TRBV12-4,.,TRBJ2-1,TGTGCCAGCAGTTTTCTGGGAGTTGATGAGCAGTTCTTC,CASSFLGVDEQFF
few,TRBV11-3,.,TRBJ1-3,TGTGCCAGCAGCGATCACCGGGATCCAAGCACCATATATTTT,CASSDHRDPSTIYF